This T cell receptor (beta chain) is drawn from a study of radiation and T cells in renal cell carcinoma. Background on the study: Nephrectomy followed 15 Gy stereotactic body radiation by 4 weeks.

The germline CDR1 and CDR2 sequences are SGHAT and FQNNGV. V was clipped by 5 bases and J by 5 bases; unmatched bases: 5. The CDR3 consists of 13 residues. Regarding the study as a whole: Pretreatment tumor biopsies were lacking, so baseline clonotypes are unknown. From baseline, blood top tumor clonotypes peaked at 2 weeks post-radiation.

Details on this clone: The antigen is unknown.

Time point indicated: blood 2 weeks post-SBRT. The treatment: 15 Gy SBRT to primary tumor, nephrectomy 4 weeks later. Blood was sampled at baseline, 2 weeks and 4 weeks after SBRT. The protocol was immunoSEQ multiplex PCR, while the TCRdb copy is restricted to in-frame clones and leaves out a portion. The table lists 120,000 or so clones, about 88% of them singletons. This chain connects TRBV11-2 to TRBJ2-5; 7 positions match TRBD2. The sample here was blood, taken from a patient whose treatment included radiotherapy and nephrectomy. The source is a woman in her sixties or seventies with renal cell carcinoma. The CDR3 nucleotides read TGTGCCAGCAGCCCGACTAGCAGGGAGACCCAGTACTTC. Residues: CASSPTSRETQYF.